The next 9 T cell receptor beta chains were all read from a single sample in a study of T cells after yellow fever vaccination. TCRdb ran MiXCR on the 5' RACE reads and lists one entry per CDR3 protein. The table records around 310,000 distinct CDR3 sequences, about 4% of them present only once. This material consisted of PBMCs, taken 5 days after the yellow fever booster vaccination. The receptor set was obtained from a young man who received the YFV17D yellow fever vaccine.

The sample holds a few counts of this clonotype. The V call is TRBV6-5, the J call TRBJ1-4, with a weak D call TRBD1 (5 bases). This CDR3 contains 15 residues. Germline CDR1 MNHEY, CDR2 SVGAGI. V lost 0 bases, J lost 7 bases, and 12 bases lay in between. The DNA of the CDR3 is TGTGCCAGCAGTTACTCGAGGGGTTTGAGTGAAAAACTGTTTTTT. Translating it yields CASSYSRGLSEKLFF.

Many counts were recorded for this clonotype. The chain combines TRBV28 with TRBJ2-2, with 7 bases that match TRBD2. There are 16 residues in the CDR3. J gave up 1 base and V 2 bases, and 4 bases lay outside the gene matches. Germline loops: CDR1 MDHEN, CDR2 SYDVKM. The CDR3 sequence is CASSLGGGGNTGELFF. CDR3 in DNA: TGTGCCAGCAGTTTAGGTGGCGGGGGGAACACCGGGGAGCTGTTTTTT.

The chain links TRBV15 to TRBJ1-2; the D gene is possibly TRBD1 (6 bases). This CDR3 region has 14 residues. The germline V and J ends were trimmed by 1 base and 3 bases, with 9 bases remaining between them. CDR1 LNHNV and CDR2 YYDKDF come from the germline V gene (reference sequence). Here the CDR3 DNA reads TGTGCCACCAGCAGAGTTCCAGGGGACTATGGCTACACCTTC. This translates into CATSRVPGDYGYTF. The entire variable domain, with the rest obtained from reference TRBV15 and TRBJ1-2, is as follows: DAMVIQNPRYQVTQFGKPVTLSCSQTLNHNVMYWYQQKSSQAPKLLFHYYDKDFNNEADTPDNFQSRRPNTSFCFLDIRSPGLGDTAMYLCATSRVPGDYGYTFGSGTRLTVV.

This clonotype was picked up a small number of times. The junction does not match germline at one end; this may be a read error. The rearrangement joins TRBV12-3 or TRBV12-4 to TRBJ2-4; 7 bases line up with TRBD1. The CDR3 sequence is 15 residues long. The CDR3 nucleotides are TGTGCCAGCAGCTTTACAGGGGACGCCAAAAACATCCAGTACTTC. This encodes CASSFTGDAKNIQYF.

This clonotype showed up many times. The rearrangement uses TRBV7-2 and TRBJ1-4; no firm D call. CDR1 SGHTA and CDR2 FQGNSA come from the germline V gene. The V end lost 1 base, the J end lost 5 bases, and 11 bases lay between the germline ends. The CDR3 consists of 15 residues. This CDR3 reads CASSLVHGMNEKLFF. The CDR3 bases are TGTGCCAGCAGCTTAGTACACGGAATGAATGAAAAACTGTTTTTT.

This clonotype was seen many times. The CDR3 is CASSSAQGNEKLFF. CDR3 bases: TGTGCCAGCAGCTCGGCTCAGGGGAATGAAAAACTGTTTTTT. V and J are TRBV5-6 and TRBJ1-4; possible D gene TRBD1, 6 bases. CDR3 size: 14 residues. In germline, CDR1 is SGHDT, CDR2 YYEEEE. V shed 3 bases and J shed 5 bases, with 11 bases lying between them.

This clonotype was found a few times. This sequence joins TRBV10-3 and TRBJ2-1; D call uncertain. With 0 bases removed from V and 5 bases from J, the gap between germline ends came to 11 bases. Germline V gene data show CDR1 as ENHRY and CDR2 as SYGVKD. This CDR3 spans 15 amino acids. The CDR3 sequence: CAISESGWTNNEQFF. The DNA for the CDR3 is TGTGCCATCAGTGAGTCAGGTTGGACGAACAATGAGCAGTTCTTC.

The genes are TRBV20-1 and TRBJ1-5, with 7 bases fitting TRBD1. Germline V gene sequence: CDR1 DFQATT, CDR2 SNEGSKA (reference sequence). CDR3 length: 15 amino acids. Trimming removed 0 bases from V and 2 bases from J; junction bases left unmatched: 4. The CDR3 protein is CSARDSGGGNQPQHF. DNA for the CDR3: TGCAGTGCTAGAGATTCAGGGGGGGGCAATCAGCCCCAGCATTTT.

The chain couples TRBV28 to TRBJ1-5; the D gene is possibly TRBD1 (6 bases). Germline V CDR1 and CDR2: MDHEN, SYDVKM. V lost 5 bases and J lost 1, with 18 bases in between. The CDR3 has 17 amino acids. The CDR3: CASSVSQGLGSNQPQHF. The DNA for the CDR3 is TGTGCCAGCAGTGTCTCACAGGGTCTTGGCAGCAATCAGCCCCAGCATTTT.